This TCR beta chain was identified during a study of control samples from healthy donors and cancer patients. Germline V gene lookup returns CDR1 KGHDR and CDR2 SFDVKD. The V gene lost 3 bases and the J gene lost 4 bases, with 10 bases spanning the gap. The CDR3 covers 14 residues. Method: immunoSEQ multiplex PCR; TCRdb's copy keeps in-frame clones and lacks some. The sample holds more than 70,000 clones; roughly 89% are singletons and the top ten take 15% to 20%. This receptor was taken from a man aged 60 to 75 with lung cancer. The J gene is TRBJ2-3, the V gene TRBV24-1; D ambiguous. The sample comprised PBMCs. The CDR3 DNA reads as TGTGCCACCAGTGATGCGTCGGATGCAGATACGCAGTATTTT. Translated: CATSDASDADTQYF.